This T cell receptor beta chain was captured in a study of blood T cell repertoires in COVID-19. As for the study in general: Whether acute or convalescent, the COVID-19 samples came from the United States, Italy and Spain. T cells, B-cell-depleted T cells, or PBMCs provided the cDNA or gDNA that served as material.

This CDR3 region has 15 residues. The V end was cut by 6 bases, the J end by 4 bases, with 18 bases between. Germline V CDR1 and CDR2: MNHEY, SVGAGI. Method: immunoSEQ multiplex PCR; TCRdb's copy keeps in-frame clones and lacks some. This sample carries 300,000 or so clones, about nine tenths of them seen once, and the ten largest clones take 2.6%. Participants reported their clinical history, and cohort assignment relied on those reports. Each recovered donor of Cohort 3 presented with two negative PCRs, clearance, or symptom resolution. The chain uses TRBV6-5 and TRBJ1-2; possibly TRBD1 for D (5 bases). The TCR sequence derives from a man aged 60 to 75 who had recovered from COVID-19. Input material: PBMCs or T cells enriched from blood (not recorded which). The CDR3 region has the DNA TGTGCCAGCAGCCCCGGAGGGGCGTCCTTCTATGGCTACACCTTC. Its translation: CASSPGGASFYGYTF.